Listed here is a single T cell receptor (beta chain). Antigen specificity is unknown. Germline CDR1 and CDR2: GTSNPN and SVGIG (reference sequence). This CDR3 has 18 amino acids. Trimming at V came to 3 bases and at J to 3 bases, leaving 12 bases not matched to a gene. This sample is drawn from a study of STAT3 mutations in large granular lymphocyte leukemia. Average productive template count per sample was about 40,000. TCRdb's copy holds only in-frame clones and misses some; the assay was immunoSEQ multiplex PCR. The table records roughly 8,000 clones, roughly 91% of them present only once. General study results and limits: Variable sampling intervals and differing treatment regimens complicated linking therapy response to TCR clonal burden changes. In T-cell large granular lymphocyte leukemia, about half of patients showed multiple immunodominant subclonotypes.

The chain recombines TRBV30 with TRBJ2-7, with 15 bases lining up with TRBD2. The TCR comes from a man aged 45-65 years with T-cell large granular lymphocyte leukemia. Some clones in this sample may be carry-over from other donors' samples. The material sequenced was peripheral blood mononuclear cells. CDR3 in DNA: TGTGCCTGGAGAGATTTGGGACTAGCGGGAGGATATAACTACGAGCAGTACTTC. It is translated as CAWRDLGLAGGYNYEQYF.